This T cell receptor beta chain is from a study of T cell responses to AZD1222 COVID-19 vaccine. The germline V gene encodes CDR1 GTSNPN and CDR2 SVGIG (reference sequence). This CDR3 is 15 amino acids long. V lost 1 base and J lost 0, with 12 bases in between. This clone was recorded once. Clones were read by immunoSEQ multiplex PCR, and TCRdb kept only the in-frame ones, dropping some. The sample has 45,000 or so clones; about nine tenths are singletons. Sequences were derived from peripheral blood, sampled 28 days after the second AZD1222 dose. The genes are TRBV30 and TRBJ1-1; D unresolved. The clonotype originates from an adult who received the AZD1222 COVID-19 vaccine. CDR3 loop: CAWSGANLMNTEAFF. CDR3 DNA sequence: TGTGCCTGGAGTGGAGCAAACCTCATGAACACTGAAGCTTTCTTT.